The present TCR beta chain was sequenced within a study of blood T cell repertoires in COVID-19. About the research overall: The origin of the acute and convalescent COVID-19 samples was the United States, Italy and Spain.

V lost 3 bases and J lost 7, with 10 bases in between. The CDR3 extends over 13 amino acids. Germline V gives CDR1 MDHEN, CDR2 SYDVKM. In the authors' methods: Reference gene primer amplification in the assay estimated nucleated cell counts. Assay: immunoSEQ multiplex PCR; the TCRdb copy retains only in-frame clones and omits some. Clonal size and the V and J genes are those of that table, whereas D and trimming came from the DNA. The sample lists 250,000 to 300,000 clones; about 88% were seen once. This receptor was obtained from a man in his late teens or twenties with active or convalescent COVID-19. Input material: peripheral blood. This rearrangement joins TRBV28 to TRBJ1-5; no firm D call. As DNA, the CDR3 is TGTGCCAGCAGTTTTTTTGTTAAACAGCCCCAGCATTTT. Translating it yields CASSFFVKQPQHF.